This T cell receptor beta chain was observed in a study of spatial heterogeneity in lung cancer. Study conclusions and caveats: At tumor resection, ubiquitous expanded TCRs were detected in blood more often than later.

By proportion, this clonotype is medium-sized. Antigen specificity is unknown. Time point meaning: sample taken at primary tumor resection. Material for sequencing was whole RNA from tumor, nontumor lung or frozen PBMC, left unsorted. MiXCR, applied by TCRdb to the 5' RACE reads, yields one record per CDR3 protein. Altogether 4,000 or so distinct CDR3 sequences are present, around 16% being singletons, with the ten largest covering approximately 72%. This TCR was sampled from a male donor with early-stage non-small cell lung cancer. The sample here was PBMCs, taken at surgery.

CDR3 in amino acids: CASSAGTPSGANVLTF. In nucleotides, the CDR3 is TGTGCCAGCAGTGCCGGGACACCCTCTGGGGCCAACGTCCTGACTTTC. The chain has TRBV28 and TRBJ2-6; possibly TRBD1 for D (6 bases). Per germline, CDR1 MDHEN and CDR2 SYDVKM. CDR3 size: 16 residues. V was cut by 5 bases and J by 0 bases, with 11 bases left in between.